What follows are 32 T cell receptor beta chains derived from one specimen sequenced in a study of PD-1 blockade in classical Hodgkin lymphoma. All the patients suffered relapse after autologous stem cell transplantation, and brentuximab vedotin exposure differed. Assay: immunoSEQ multiplex PCR; the TCRdb copy retains only in-frame clones and omits some. The sample shows 20,000 to 25,000 clones, about 78% of them seen only once. Specimen: peripheral blood mononuclear cells (PBMCs), collected before the second cycle of nivolumab. The source is a human donor with classical Hodgkin lymphoma.

The V gene is TRBV6-1, the J gene TRBJ2-7, with a tentative D call TRBD1 (6 bases). The CDR3 extends over 13 amino acids. In germline, CDR1 is MNHNS, CDR2 SASEGT. The V end lost 8 bases, the J end lost 4 bases, and 15 bases lay between the germline ends. The CDR3 sequence is CASGRGKWYEQYF. In DNA, the CDR3 is TGTGCCAGCGGTAGGGGGAAATGGTACGAGCAGTACTTC.

V usage is TRBV28 and J usage is TRBJ1-5, with TRBD1 identical over 7 bases. This CDR3 has 17 amino acids. Trimming cost V 2 bases and J 3 bases; bases outside gene matches: 10. From germline, CDR1 is MDHEN and CDR2 SYDVKM. CDR3 residues: CASSLAKTGANNQPQHF. The CDR3 nucleotides read TGTGCCAGCAGTTTAGCCAAAACAGGGGCGAACAATCAGCCCCAGCATTTT.

V gene TRBV2 combines with J gene TRBJ1-5; no clear D. The germline V and J ends were trimmed by 3 bases and 3 bases, with 9 bases remaining between them. The CDR3 consists of 14 residues. The germline V gene has CDR1 SNHLY and CDR2 FYNNEI. The CDR3 nucleotides read TGTGCCAGCAGTGACGGACGGAACAATCAGCCCCAGCATTTT. Its translation is CASSDGRNNQPQHF.

This chain connects TRBV5-4 to TRBJ2-5; the match to TRBD2 covers 14 bases. The J call may be incorrect, as the DNA end agrees better with TRBJ2-7. This CDR3 contains 16 residues. The germline V gene has CDR1 SGHNT and CDR2 YYREEE (reference sequence). The CDR3 coding sequence is TGTGCCAGCAGCAAAAAACCGGGACTAGCGGGAGACGAGCAGTACTTC. The encoded protein is CASSKKPGLAGDEQYF.

This clone was observed a handful of times. The chain couples TRBV18 to TRBJ2-7, with 11 bases identical to TRBD1. CDR1 and CDR2 (germline): KGHSH, LQKENI. V lost 6 bases and J lost 5; bases outside the gene matches: 6. This CDR3 has 14 residues. For the CDR3, the DNA is TGTGCCAGCTCCCCCGGGACAGGGGGAGACGAGCAGTACTTC. Protein product: CASSPGTGGDEQYF.

J is TRBJ2-1 and V is TRBV29-1, with unresolved D. CDR1 is SQVTM, CDR2 ANQGSEA, per germline. V was pared by 3 bases and J by 10 bases, with 10 bases between. The CDR3 totals 11 residues. CDR3 in amino acids: CSVDKGWEQFF. DNA for the CDR3: TGCAGCGTTGATAAAGGGTGGGAGCAGTTCTTC.

About this clone: The same CDR3 is also encoded by other DNA sequences in this sample. The chain joins TRBV9 to TRBJ1-3; D may be TRBD1 (5 bases). The germline V and J ends were trimmed by 3 bases and 1 base, with 8 bases remaining between them. The CDR3 totals 14 residues. Germline V CDR1 and CDR2: SGDLS, YYNGEE. CDR3 region: CASSGGLSGNTIYF. As DNA, the CDR3 is TGTGCCAGCAGCGGGGGCCTTTCTGGAAACACCATATATTTT.

The chain's CDR3 is CASSIGGGTEAFF. The CDR3, as DNA: TGTGCCAGTAGTATAGGGGGAGGCACTGAAGCTTTCTTT. J is TRBJ1-1 and V is TRBV19; unclear D gene. CDR1 is LNHDA and CDR2 is SQIVND in the germline V gene (reference sequence). Trimming took 1 base from V and 4 from J, leaving 7 bases between them. This CDR3 contains 13 residues.

V is TRBV7-9 and J is TRBJ1-1; possibly TRBD1 for D (5 bases). Looked up from germline, CDR1 is SEHNR and CDR2 is FQNEAQ (reference sequence). CDR3 length: 14 residues. Trimming removed 5 bases from V and 3 bases from J, with 13 bases in between. The CDR3 nucleotides are TGTGCCAGCAGCGGGGGACCTTACGACACTGAAGCTTTCTTT. Translated: CASSGGPYDTEAFF.

V gene TRBV5-4 combines with J gene TRBJ2-1; 10 positions agree with TRBD2. This CDR3 contains 19 residues. After removal of 0 bases from V and 0 bases from J, the junction contained 9 bases not matched to a gene. Germline CDR1 is SGHNT and CDR2 is YYREEE (reference sequence). In nucleotides, the CDR3 is TGTGCCAGCAGCTTGGAAGGGGTAGCGGGGGGAGGCTCCTACAATGAGCAGTTCTTC. It yields the protein CASSLEGVAGGGSYNEQFF. The whole variable domain, filled in from reference TRBV5-4 and TRBJ2-1, reads ETGVTQSPTHLIKTRGQQVTLRCSSQSGHNTVSWYQQALGQGPQFIFQYYREEENGRGNFPPRFSGLQFPNYSSELNVNALELDDSALYLCASSLEGVAGGGSYNEQFFGPGTRLTVL.

This chain uses TRBV5-1 with TRBJ2-7; D unclear. The CDR3 runs 14 residues. V lost 0 bases and J 3 bases, leaving 10 bases between the germline ends. Looked up from germline, CDR1 is SGHRS and CDR2 is YFSETQ. The CDR3 sequence is CASSLDAFGYEQYF. DNA of the CDR3: TGCGCCAGCAGCTTGGATGCATTTGGCTACGAGCAGTACTTC.

The genes are TRBV28 and TRBJ1-5; a possible D gene is TRBD1 (6 bases). Germline CDR1 reads MDHEN; CDR2 reads SYDVKM. Trimming stripped 0 bases from V and 6 bases from J, with 21 bases between. The CDR3 is 18 amino acids. Here the CDR3 DNA reads TGTGCCAGCAGTTTATGGGCTTTGGTTGCGGGGGCGAGTCAGCCCCAGCATTTT. It is translated as CASSLWALVAGASQPQHF.

This chain connects TRBV7-2 to TRBJ2-7, with 14 bases fitting TRBD2. CDR3 length equals 16 residues. The germline CDR1 and CDR2 sequences are SGHTA and FQGNSA. The junction had 5 bases not matched to a gene; V was cut back by 2 bases and J by 5 bases. The CDR3 loop is CASSLTGTSGSNEQYF. Written as DNA, the CDR3 is TGTGCCAGCAGCTTAACCGGGACTAGCGGGAGTAACGAGCAGTACTTC.

The rearrangement joins TRBV28 to TRBJ2-7; tentatively, D is TRBD2 (6 bases). The CDR3 covers 12 residues. The germline V and J ends were trimmed by 5 bases and 7 bases, with 12 bases remaining between them. Per germline, CDR1 MDHEN and CDR2 SYDVKM. The CDR3 DNA is TGTGCCAGCAGTCTCGGGGGAAATGAGCAGTACTTC. Amino acid sequence: CASSLGGNEQYF.

J is TRBJ2-7 and V is TRBV18; D remains unclear. The CDR3 is 11 amino acids. CDR1 and CDR2 from the germline V gene are KGHSH and LQKENI. With 6 bases removed from V and 0 bases from J, the gap between germline ends came to 3 bases. The chain's CDR3 is CASSHSYEQYF. The CDR3 DNA follows: TGTGCCAGCTCCCACTCCTACGAGCAGTACTTC. Full variable domain (rest looked up from reference TRBV18 and TRBJ2-7): NAGVMQNPRHLVRRRGQEARLRCSPMKGHSHVYWYRQLPEEGLKFMVYLQKENIIDESGMPKERFSAEFPKEGPSILRIQQVVRGDSAAYFCASSHSYEQYFGPGTRLTVT.

The gene calls are TRBV6-6 and TRBJ2-3; D is undetermined. The germline V and J ends were trimmed by 2 bases and 0 bases, with 9 bases remaining between them. This CDR3 has 15 residues. CDR1 and CDR2 from the germline V gene are MNHNY and SVGAGI (reference sequence). Here the CDR3 reads CASSYEPSSTDTQYF. The CDR3 DNA is TGTGCCAGCAGTTACGAACCTTCGAGCACAGATACGCAGTATTTT.

In DNA, the CDR3 is TGTGCCAGCAGTTTATACGGGAGCCACACAGATACGCAGTATTTT. Its translation is CASSLYGSHTDTQYF. The V and J genes are TRBV27 and TRBJ2-3; possibly TRBD2 for D (6 bases). This CDR3 has 15 amino acids. V lost 1 base, J lost 2 bases, and 10 bases lay in between. CDR1 is MNHEY and CDR2 is SMNVEV in the germline V gene (reference sequence).

This sequence joins TRBV6-1 and TRBJ2-1; D is tentatively TRBD1 or TRBD2 (6 bases each). Germline V gives CDR1 MNHNS, CDR2 SASEGT. Between the trimmed V and J ends, which lost 0 bases and 5 bases, there was a span of 17 bases. CDR3 length equals 17 residues. The CDR3 DNA reads TGTGCCAGCAGTGAAGCCTTCTTCGGAGGGGGACACAATGAGCAGTTCTTC. Residues: CASSEAFFGGGHNEQFF.

This clone was detected a few times. The chain uses TRBV5-1 and TRBJ2-1; 8 positions agree with TRBD1. Germline values: CDR1 SGHRS, CDR2 YFSETQ. V shed 4 bases, J shed 10 bases, and the junction held 10 bases outside the gene matches. The CDR3 totals 14 residues. The CDR3 here is CASSKSTGVGEQFF. The CDR3, as DNA: TGCGCCAGCAGCAAATCGACAGGGGTTGGCGAGCAGTTCTTC.

V usage is TRBV6-1 and J usage is TRBJ1-1; TRBD1 is a possible D gene (5 bases). Germline V CDR1 and CDR2: MNHNS, SASEGT. V lost 2 bases, J lost 4 bases, and 11 bases lay in between. The CDR3 contains 14 residues. CDR3 coding DNA: TGTGCCAGCAGTGAATCGGGACGGTTCACTGAAGCTTTCTTT. Amino acid sequence: CASSESGRFTEAFF.

This rearrangement joins TRBV28 to TRBJ2-3, with D perhaps matching TRBD1 (5 bases). Per the germline V gene, CDR1 is MDHEN and CDR2 is SYDVKM. V lost 8 bases and J 2 bases, leaving 20 bases between the germline ends. This CDR3 spans 16 amino acids. CDR3 DNA sequence: TGTGCCAGCGATACGGATTACAGGAAATACACAGATACGCAGTATTTT. Amino acids: CASDTDYRKYTDTQYF. Looking up the rest from reference TRBV28 and TRBJ2-3 gives the full variable domain: DVKVTQSSRYLVKRTGEKVFLECVQDMDHENMFWYRQDPGLGLRLIYFSYDVKMKEKGDIPEGYSVSREKKERFSLILESASTNQTSMYLCASDTDYRKYTDTQYFGPGTRLTVL.

The chain recombines TRBV6-1 with TRBJ2-7; TRBD2 might be the D (6 bases). This CDR3 contains 14 residues. Between the trimmed V and J ends, which lost 5 bases and 6 bases, there was a span of 17 bases. Germline V CDR1 and CDR2: MNHNS, SASEGT. The CDR3 here is CASSPLASRSEQYF. The DNA of the CDR3 is TGTGCCAGCAGTCCTCTAGCGTCTCGGAGCGAGCAGTACTTC.

In this sample, this clone turned up once. The CDR3 DNA follows: TGTGCCAGCAGTTACTGGACAGGGGGGGATGGCTACACCTTC. Its protein product is CASSYWTGGDGYTF. This chain connects TRBV6-6 to TRBJ1-2, with 10 bases matching TRBD1. V lost 1 base to trimming and J lost 6 bases; unmatched junction nucleotides: 2. The germline gives CDR1 MNHNY, CDR2 SVGAGI (reference sequence). This CDR3 is 14 amino acids long.

The J gene is TRBJ2-1, the V gene TRBV7-9, with 12 bases fitting TRBD2. V was pared by 5 bases and J by 4 bases, with 9 bases of the junction left unmatched. This CDR3 has 17 residues. Germline CDR1 reads SEHNR; CDR2 reads FQNEAQ (reference sequence). CDR3 nucleotide sequence: TGTGCCAGCAGCCCCCGGACTAGCGGGGACCGATACAATGAGCAGTTCTTC. Its translation is CASSPRTSGDRYNEQFF.

This clone was found a few times. The chain combines TRBV19 with TRBJ2-1; D not resolved. This CDR3 has 11 amino acids. V lost 5 bases to trimming and J lost 9 bases, with 8 bases between them. Germline V gives CDR1 LNHDA, CDR2 SQIVND (reference sequence). The DNA of the CDR3 is TGTGCCAGTAGTCGGGCTGGTGAGCAGTTCTTC. The encoded protein is CASSRAGEQFF.

This chain joins TRBV19 and TRBJ2-5, with a tentative D call TRBD2 (5 bases). The germline V and J ends were trimmed by 6 bases and 5 bases, with 10 bases remaining between them. The germline V gene has CDR1 LNHDA and CDR2 SQIVND (reference sequence). The length of the CDR3 is 12 residues. The CDR3 DNA sequence: TGTGCCAGTAGCCGGGGTTCTGAGACCCAGTACTTC. Translated: CASSRGSETQYF. Full variable domain (rest looked up from reference TRBV19 and TRBJ2-5): DGGITQSPKYLFRKEGQNVTLSCEQNLNHDAMYWYRQDPGQGLRLIYYSQIVNDFQKGDIAEGYSVSREKKESFPLTVTSAQKNPTAFYLCASSRGSETQYFGPGTRLLVL.

The rearrangement uses TRBV7-9 and TRBJ1-1, with 8 nucleotides matching TRBD1. Germline trimming cut 5 bases from V and 5 bases from J; bases unmatched to any gene: 7. The CDR3 has 14 amino acids. The V gene's germline CDR1 is SEHNR and CDR2 FQNEAQ (reference sequence). CDR3 sequence (DNA): TGTGCCAGCAGCCCTCGACAGGGGCAAACTGAAGCTTTCTTT. Protein sequence: CASSPRQGQTEAFF.

This clone was counted once. This sequence joins TRBV27 and TRBJ1-5; tentative D call: TRBD1 (5 bases). Germline V gives CDR1 MNHEY, CDR2 SMNVEV (reference sequence). The CDR3 loop spans 14 amino acids. The V gene lost 6 bases and the J gene lost 7 bases, with 16 bases spanning the gap. CDR3 protein: CASSRGTGPQPQHF. CDR3 bases: TGTGCCAGCAGCCGAGGGACGGGCCCGCAGCCCCAGCATTTT.

This clone has a single count. V and J are TRBV15 and TRBJ2-7; D call uncertain. This CDR3 is built from 13 residues. Germline V gene lookup returns CDR1 LNHNV and CDR2 YYDKDF (reference sequence). Between the trimmed V and J ends, which lost 3 bases and 0 bases, there was a span of 6 bases. Here the CDR3 reads CATSRFLSYEQYF. CDR3 nucleotide sequence: TGTGCCACCAGCAGGTTTCTCTCCTACGAGCAGTACTTC.

This clone has a single count. The rearrangement joins TRBV11-3 to TRBJ1-5, with D uncertain. Per germline, CDR1 SGHNT and CDR2 YENEEA. Trimming took off 1 base at V and 2 bases at J, with 9 bases between the two ends. The CDR3 extends over 15 amino acids. Written as DNA, the CDR3 is TGTGCCAGCAGCTTAGCTCGTGGGGGCAATCAGCCCCAGCATTTT. Protein sequence: CASSLARGGNQPQHF. The full variable domain, completed using reference TRBV11-3 and TRBJ1-5, is EAGVVQSPRYKIIEKKQPVAFWCNPISGHNTLYWYLQNLGQGPELLIRYENEEAVDDSQLPKDRFSAERLKGVDSTLKIQPAELGDSAVYLCASSLARGGNQPQHFGDGTRLSIL.

The CDR3 reads CASSPVRDYGYTF. In DNA, the CDR3 is TGTGCCAGTAGTCCCGTCCGGGACTATGGCTACACCTTC. This chain uses TRBV19 with TRBJ1-2; D unclear. Trimming stripped 5 bases from V and 3 bases from J, with 10 bases between. The germline gives CDR1 LNHDA, CDR2 SQIVND (reference sequence). This CDR3 is built from 13 residues.

J is TRBJ2-2 and V is TRBV13; a weak D match, TRBD1 (5 bases). V lost 4 bases, J lost 0 bases, and 15 bases lay in between. CDR3 size: 17 residues. From germline, CDR1 is PRHDT and CDR2 FYEKMQ (reference sequence). The CDR3 spells CASSSVRWGANTGELFF. The CDR3 coding sequence is TGTGCCAGCAGCTCCGTCAGGTGGGGCGCGAACACCGGGGAGCTGTTTTTT.